Following are 25 T cell receptor beta chains from one sample sequenced in a study of blood T cell repertoires in COVID-19. This table comes from immunoSEQ multiplex PCR, and its TCRdb copy is limited to in-frame clones, with some not included. The data contain over 350,000 clones, around nine tenths of them seen just once; the ten biggest clones take up around 4.5%. Sequencing was done on a sample of peripheral blood. These receptors came from a woman in her 30s with acute or convalescent COVID-19.

The chain uses TRBV18 and TRBJ1-4; TRBD1 matches at 7 bases. J gave up 3 bases and V 5 bases, and 6 bases lay outside the gene matches. CDR1 is KGHSH, CDR2 LQKENI, per germline. CDR3 size: 15 residues. Here the CDR3 DNA reads TGTGCCAGCTCAAGGATCGGACAGGCTAATGAAAAACTGTTTTTT. Protein product: CASSRIGQANEKLFF.

V usage is TRBV7-9 and J usage is TRBJ2-5, with D possibly TRBD1 on 5 matching bases. Looked up from germline, CDR1 is SEHNR and CDR2 is FQNEAQ (reference sequence). Between the trimmed V and J ends, which lost 3 bases and 3 bases, there was a span of 11 bases. The CDR3 extends over 14 amino acids. This CDR3 reads CASSFSQTEETQYF. CDR3 nucleotide sequence: TGTGCCAGCAGCTTCTCTCAGACAGAAGAGACCCAGTACTTC.

V is TRBV9 and J is TRBJ2-2; D perhaps matches TRBD1 (5 bases). Germline lookup yields CDR1 SGDLS and CDR2 YYNGEE. The CDR3 consists of 16 residues. The V end was cut by 3 bases, the J end by 7 bases, with 19 bases between. Here the CDR3 reads CASSGQGTDLGGELFF. The CDR3 bases are TGTGCCAGCAGCGGTCAGGGAACAGATCTGGGCGGGGAGCTGTTTTTT.

The chain is built from TRBV10-3 and TRBJ1-2; 12 positions agree with TRBD1. Germline V gives CDR1 ENHRY, CDR2 SYGVKD. The CDR3 runs to 15 residues. V dropped 10 bases and J dropped 7; count of bases not matched to a gene: 13. This chain's CDR3 is CATKGTGGDVGGYTF. The CDR3 DNA sequence: TGTGCCACCAAAGGGACAGGGGGCGATGTGGGTGGCTACACCTTC.

A single count supports this clone. CDR3 sequence (DNA): TGTGCTAGTGCTCCCTTGGGGGGGCTCACTGAAGCTTTCTTT. Translated, it gives CASAPLGGLTEAFF. The chain couples TRBV12-5 to TRBJ1-1; possibly TRBD1 for D (6 bases). This CDR3 is built from 14 residues. The V and J ends lost 7 bases and 4 bases respectively, with 16 bases between them. Germline assignment: CDR1 LGHNT and CDR2 FRNRAP.

This clone has only one observation. CDR3 region: CASTLAGSYNEQFF. The CDR3 DNA reads as TGTGCCAGCACCTTAGCTGGTTCCTACAATGAGCAGTTCTTC. This chain connects TRBV3-1 (or the pseudogene TRBV3-2) to TRBJ2-1; D not resolved. The length of the CDR3 is 14 residues. The ends were cut back, 7 bases at V and 1 base at J, with 11 bases in the middle. Germline loops: CDR1 LGHDT, CDR2 YNNKEL (reference sequence).

The chain recombines TRBV25-1 with TRBJ2-5; possible D gene TRBD2, 6 bases. The CDR3 spans 16 residues. Trimming took 3 bases from V and 1 from J, leaving 15 bases between them. Germline assignment: CDR1 MGHDK and CDR2 SYGVNS. The CDR3 loop reads CASSEFWGLTQETQYF. The CDR3 DNA reads as TGTGCCAGCAGTGAGTTTTGGGGACTGACCCAAGAGACCCAGTACTTC.

This chain connects TRBV5-1 to TRBJ1-5; D unresolved. The CDR3 covers 13 residues. CDR1 and CDR2 (germline): SGHRS, YFSETQ. The ends were cut back, 0 bases at V and 2 bases at J, with 3 bases in the middle. The CDR3 sequence is CASSLVGNQPQHF. The CDR3 DNA reads as TGCGCCAGCAGCTTGGTAGGCAATCAGCCCCAGCATTTT. Together with reference TRBV5-1 and TRBJ1-5, the CDR3 gives the full variable domain: KAGVTQTPRYLIKTRGQQVTLSCSPISGHRSVSWYQQTPGQGLQFLFEYFSETQRNKGNFPGRFSGRQFSNSRSEMNVSTLELGDSALYLCASSLVGNQPQHFGDGTRLSIL.

The chain joins TRBV7-9 to TRBJ1-1; 8 bases fit TRBD1. Germline CDR1 and CDR2: SEHNR and FQNEAQ (reference sequence). The junction had 6 bases not matched to a gene; V was cut back by 2 bases and J by 4 bases. The CDR3 is 15 residues long. CDR3 DNA sequence: TGTGCCAGCAGCTTAATTGGACAGGGATCCACTGAAGCTTTCTTT. It specifies CASSLIGQGSTEAFF.

The chain combines TRBV3-1 (or the pseudogene TRBV3-2) with TRBJ1-1, with D unresolved. CDR1 and CDR2 (germline): LGHDT, YNNKEL (reference sequence). The CDR3 is 14 amino acids. The CDR3 loop reads CASARRGSSTEAFF. CDR3 in DNA: TGTGCGAGCGCGAGGCGGGGTAGTAGCACTGAAGCTTTCTTT.

This chain joins TRBV9 and TRBJ2-2, with a tentative D call TRBD2 (6 bases). The germline V and J ends were trimmed by 4 bases and 0 bases, with 13 bases remaining between them. The CDR3 spans 16 residues. Germline CDR1 is SGDLS and CDR2 is YYNGEE. CDR3 nucleotides: TGTGCCAGCAGCACCCGGGGGAACGCGAACACCGGGGAGCTGTTTTTT. This sequence encodes CASSTRGNANTGELFF.

The genes are TRBV11-2 and TRBJ1-1; D perhaps matches TRBD1 (5 bases). Per the germline V gene, CDR1 is SGHAT and CDR2 is FQNNGV. The CDR3 length is 14 residues. V shed 2 bases and J shed 3 bases, with 10 bases lying between them. The CDR3 DNA reads TGTGCCAGCAGCTTATCGGGGGGAGACACTGAAGCTTTCTTT. This codes for CASSLSGGDTEAFF.

The rearrangement links TRBV12-3 or TRBV12-4 to TRBJ1-1; TRBD1 is a possible D gene (5 bases). The ends were cut back, 8 bases at V and 4 bases at J, with 14 bases in the middle. The CDR3 length is 13 residues. Here the CDR3 DNA reads TGTGCCAGCCAGCAGGGTATCGGCACTGAAGCTTTCTTT. This gives the protein CASQQGIGTEAFF.

The chain uses TRBV7-6 and TRBJ2-7; maybe TRBD1 (6 bases). Germline-derived CDR1 and CDR2 are SGHVS and FNYEAQ. V dropped 3 bases and J dropped 5 bases, with 14 bases sitting between them. This CDR3 has 14 amino acids. This CDR3 is CASSFATGPNEQYF. The CDR3 DNA follows: TGTGCCAGCAGCTTTGCGACAGGCCCTAACGAGCAGTACTTC.

CDR3 protein: CASRNPGLALIGGELFF. DNA for the CDR3: TGTGCCAGCAGGAATCCGGGACTAGCCTTGATTGGCGGGGAGCTGTTTTTT. The V gene is TRBV6-4, the J gene TRBJ2-2; TRBD2 aligns across 9 bases. V lost 6 bases, J lost 7 bases, and 15 bases stayed unmatched. This CDR3 has 17 residues. Germline V gene sequence: CDR1 MRHNA, CDR2 SNTAGT.

This chain connects TRBV28 to TRBJ1-1, with D tentatively TRBD1 (5 bases). CDR1 is MDHEN and CDR2 is SYDVKM in the germline V gene. This CDR3 has 14 amino acids. Trimming cost V 8 bases and J 3 bases, with 16 bases left between them. The CDR3 coding sequence is TGTGCCAGCGGGGGGGACTTAGCCCACACTGAAGCTTTCTTT. It codes for CASGGDLAHTEAFF.

This clone has a single count. The rearrangement joins TRBV5-4 to TRBJ2-3, with TRBD2 identical over 8 bases. This CDR3 region has 16 residues. Germline V gene lookup returns CDR1 SGHNT and CDR2 YYREEE (reference sequence). J was trimmed by 6 bases and V by 4 bases; bases with no gene match: 13. CDR3 sequence: CASSPSGGVLTDTQYF. The CDR3 region has the DNA TGTGCCAGCAGCCCGAGCGGGGGCGTTTTAACGGATACGCAGTATTTT.

The rearrangement uses TRBV29-1 and TRBJ1-2; D is uncertain. Germline V CDR1 and CDR2: SQVTM, ANQGSEA. This CDR3 contains 14 residues. The V and J ends lost 4 bases and 7 bases respectively, with 19 bases between them. The CDR3 region is CSVALILAVSGYTF. The CDR3 DNA follows: TGCAGCGTTGCCCTCATATTGGCAGTCAGTGGCTACACCTTC.

The chain recombines TRBV3-1 (or the pseudogene TRBV3-2) with TRBJ2-4; D is ambiguous. V gave up 3 bases and J gave up 0 bases, with 9 bases separating them. This CDR3 comprises 15 residues. Germline CDR1 is LGHDT and CDR2 is YNNKEL (reference sequence). CDR3 in amino acids: CASSQYRGAKNIQYF. As DNA, the CDR3 is TGTGCCAGCAGCCAGTATCGAGGAGCCAAAAACATTCAGTACTTC.

Here the CDR3 DNA reads TGTGCCAGCAGTTTAGGGGGCGTGCCCCAGCATTTT. It translates to CASSLGGVPQHF. The V gene is TRBV12-3 or TRBV12-4, the J gene TRBJ1-5; tentatively, D is TRBD1 (5 bases). This CDR3 region has 12 residues. V dropped 1 base and J dropped 9 bases, with 7 bases sitting between them.

The chain carries TRBV9 and TRBJ2-3; possible D gene TRBD2, 6 bases. The CDR3 extends over 13 amino acids. CDR1 is SGDLS and CDR2 is YYNGEE in the germline V gene. V lost 0 bases and J 13 bases, leaving 15 bases between the germline ends. The DNA for the CDR3 is TGTGCCAGCAGCGTAGACGGGGGAGGTTTGGAGTATTTT. This codes for CASSVDGGGLEYF.

This clone was seen a single time. J is TRBJ2-7 and V is TRBV7-2; no clear D. CDR1 is SGHTA, CDR2 FQGNSA, per germline. The CDR3 has 13 residues. V lost 2 bases to trimming and J lost 2 bases, with 7 bases between them. The CDR3 region has the DNA TGTGCCAGCAGCTTATACAGTCCCTACGAGCAGTACTTC. Its translation is CASSLYSPYEQYF.

The rearrangement links TRBV5-6 to TRBJ2-7, with TRBD1 matching over 9 bases. CDR3 length: 14 amino acids. From germline, CDR1 is SGHDT and CDR2 YYEEEE. V was pared by 2 bases and J by 7 bases, with 7 bases of the junction left unmatched. CDR3 coding DNA: TGTGCCAGCAGCTTCCTCGACAGGGGGGGAGAGCAGTACTTC. This gives the protein CASSFLDRGGEQYF. Based on the CDR3 plus reference TRBV5-6 and TRBJ2-7, the full variable domain is DAGVTQSPTHLIKTRGQQVTLRCSPKSGHDTVSWYQQALGQGPQFIFQYYEEEERQRGNFPDRFSGHQFPNYSSELNVNALLLGDSALYLCASSFLDRGGEQYFGPGTRLTVT.

V gene TRBV7-2 combines with J gene TRBJ1-2; 7 bases align to TRBD1. The germline CDR1 and CDR2 sequences are SGHTA and FQGNSA. Trimming at V came to 5 bases and at J to 1 base, leaving 7 bases not matched to a gene. The CDR3 sequence is 15 residues long. CDR3 region: CASSQGGRGNYGYTF. For the CDR3, the DNA is TGTGCCAGCAGCCAGGGGGGCAGGGGTAACTATGGCTACACCTTC. The full variable domain, with the rest looked up from reference TRBV7-2 and TRBJ1-2, is GAGVSQSPSNKVTEKGKDVELRCDPISGHTALYWYRQSLGQGLEFLIYFQGNSAPDKSGLPSDRFSAERTGGSVSTLTIQRTQQEDSAVYLCASSQGGRGNYGYTFGSGTRLTVV.

The rearrangement uses TRBV2 and TRBJ1-4; 9 nucleotides agree with TRBD1. V shed 8 bases and J 8 bases; nucleotides not matched to a gene: 12. The CDR3 consists of 15 residues. CDR1 and CDR2 from the germline V gene are SNHLY and FYNNEI. The CDR3, as DNA: TGTGCCAGCGCCTCGCCGGGACAGGGACGGGAAAAACTGTTTTTT. Residues: CASASPGQGREKLFF.